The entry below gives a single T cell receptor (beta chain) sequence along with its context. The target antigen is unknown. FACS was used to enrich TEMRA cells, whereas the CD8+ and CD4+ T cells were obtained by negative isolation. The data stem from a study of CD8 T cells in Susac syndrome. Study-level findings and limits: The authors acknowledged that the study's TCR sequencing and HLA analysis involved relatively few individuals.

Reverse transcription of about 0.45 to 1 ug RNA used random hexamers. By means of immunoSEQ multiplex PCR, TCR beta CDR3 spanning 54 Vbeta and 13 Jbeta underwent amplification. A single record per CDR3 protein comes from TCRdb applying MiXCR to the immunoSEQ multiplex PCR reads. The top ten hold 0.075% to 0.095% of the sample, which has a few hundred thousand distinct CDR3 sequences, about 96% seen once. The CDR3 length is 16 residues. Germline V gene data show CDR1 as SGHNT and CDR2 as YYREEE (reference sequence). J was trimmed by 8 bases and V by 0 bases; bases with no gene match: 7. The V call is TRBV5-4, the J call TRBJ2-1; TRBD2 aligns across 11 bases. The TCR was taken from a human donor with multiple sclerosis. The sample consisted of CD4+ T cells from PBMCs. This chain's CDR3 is CASSLALAGVRHEQFF. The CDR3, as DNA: TGTGCCAGCAGCTTGGCACTAGCGGGAGTTCGCCATGAGCAGTTCTTC.